One T cell receptor beta chain is described in this entry. This sample was taken from a study of blood T cell repertoires in COVID-19. Looking at the study overall: Donors in the United States, Italy and Spain gave samples during acute or convalescent COVID-19. The cDNA or gDNA used as material had been derived from T cells, B-cell-depleted T cells, or PBMCs.

The germline V gene has CDR1 SGDLS and CDR2 YYNGEE. The trim removed 5 bases at V and 7 bases at J, leaving 8 bases unmatched. The CDR3 spans 14 residues. Authors' processing steps: Quantification of nucleated cells was approximated via reference gene primer amplification. Here immunoSEQ multiplex PCR was the method, and the copy in TCRdb shows in-frame clones only, minus some. D and trimming were read from the DNA, whereas the V and J calls and clone size are those reported in that table. Of 50,000 or so clones listed, 82% are singletons. The V call is TRBV9, the J call TRBJ2-7, with 11 nucleotides matching TRBD1. The receptor's source is a man between 35 and 55 years old with acute or convalescent COVID-19. Sequencing was carried out using peripheral blood. CDR3 residues: CASRTGTGGSEQYF. In nucleotides, the CDR3 is TGTGCCAGCAGAACCGGGACAGGGGGTAGTGAGCAGTACTTC.